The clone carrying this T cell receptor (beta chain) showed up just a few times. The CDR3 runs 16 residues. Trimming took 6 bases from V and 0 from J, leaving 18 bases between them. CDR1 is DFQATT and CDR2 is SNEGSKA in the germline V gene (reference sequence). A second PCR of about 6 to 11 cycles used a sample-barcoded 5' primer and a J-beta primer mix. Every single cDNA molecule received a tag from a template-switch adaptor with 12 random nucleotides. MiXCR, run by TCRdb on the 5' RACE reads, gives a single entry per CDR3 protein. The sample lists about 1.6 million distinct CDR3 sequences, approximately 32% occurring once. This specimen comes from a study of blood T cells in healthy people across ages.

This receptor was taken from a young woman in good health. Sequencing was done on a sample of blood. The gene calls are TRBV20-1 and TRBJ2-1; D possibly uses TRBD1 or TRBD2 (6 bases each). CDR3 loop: CSAMSPRGASYNEQFF. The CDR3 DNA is TGCAGTGCCATGAGCCCGAGGGGGGCCTCCTACAATGAGCAGTTCTTC.